This T cell receptor (beta chain) stems from a study of T cell repertoires in cytomegalovirus infection. Study details: Public TCR beta signatures marked donors with CMV infection and the matching HLA. General observations from the study: Dominating the ex vivo response were TCR beta clonotypes that were CMV-specific and HLA-C-restricted.

MiXCR was run by TCRdb on the reads, yielding one entry per CDR3 protein. This sample yields about a million distinct CDR3 sequences, of which approximately 30% are seen a single time; roughly 12% belongs to the top ten. The V and J ends lost 7 bases and 8 bases, in that order; junction bases with no gene match: 9. CDR3 length: 13 residues. From germline, CDR1 is MNHNY and CDR2 SVGAGI (reference sequence). With regard to this clonotype: Antigen: not known.

Sample: cultured CD8+ T cells from PBMCs, taken from culture after CMV antigen stimulation. The chain links TRBV6-6 to TRBJ1-2, with TRBD1 matching 8 bases. This receptor was identified in a human donor in good health (CMV status not recorded). Some clones in this sample may be carry-over from other donors' samples. CDR3 nucleotides: TGTGCCAGCACCTTACAGGGGGGTAGGGGCTACACCTTC. Translating gives CASTLQGGRGYTF.